These 17 T cell receptor beta chains were all obtained from the same sample, sequenced in a study of OX40 agonist ivuxolimab in advanced cancers. This table comes from immunoSEQ multiplex PCR, and its TCRdb copy is limited to in-frame clones, with some not included. The data contain roughly 99,000 clones, more than 85% of them singletons. The source was CD4+ or CD8+ T cells sorted from blood, collected in a trial of the OX40 agonist ivuxolimab. The receptors stem from an adult with an advanced solid tumor such as melanoma, head and neck, liver or kidney cancer.

For the CDR3, the DNA is TGTGCCACCGGGGGGGCTACCAGCAATCAGCCCCAGCATTTT. Its translation is CATGGATSNQPQHF. V and J are TRBV15 and TRBJ1-5; D may be TRBD1 (6 bases). The CDR3 extends over 14 amino acids. The V end was cut by 8 bases, the J end by 1 base, with 12 bases between. Germline CDR1 is LNHNV and CDR2 is YYDKDF (reference sequence). The full variable domain, in which reference TRBV15 and TRBJ1-5 provide the parts outside the CDR3, is DAMVIQNPRYQVTQFGKPVTLSCSQTLNHNVMYWYQQKSSQAPKLLFHYYDKDFNNEADTPDNFQSRRPNTSFCFLDIRSPGLGDTAMYLCATGGATSNQPQHFGDGTRLSIL.

Comments on this clone: This specimen includes other DNA sequences encoding the same CDR3. This sequence joins TRBV25-1 and TRBJ2-7; no definite D call. Trimming stripped 3 bases from V and 5 bases from J, with 11 bases between. CDR1 and CDR2 (germline): MGHDK, SYGVNS. This CDR3 comprises 13 residues. The DNA of the CDR3 is TGTGCCAGCAGTGATGGAGCAGGTAACGAGCAGTACTTC. It encodes CASSDGAGNEQYF.

V and J are TRBV28 and TRBJ2-5; a weak D match, TRBD1 (6 bases). The CDR3 is made up of 12 amino acids. Germline V lookup: CDR1 MDHEN, CDR2 SYDVKM. V was trimmed by 8 bases and J by 3 bases, leaving 10 bases between them. The chain's CDR3 is CASARGKETQYF. The CDR3 nucleotides read TGTGCCAGCGCAAGGGGGAAAGAGACCCAGTACTTC.

V gene TRBV6-5 combines with J gene TRBJ2-1; 14 bases agree with TRBD2. The CDR3 length is 15 residues. Germline CDR1 reads MNHEY; CDR2 reads SVGAGI. Trimming removed 4 bases from V and 9 bases from J; junction bases left unmatched: 5. This CDR3 reads CASSFRLAGGSEQFF. The CDR3 DNA reads as TGTGCCAGCAGTTTCCGACTAGCGGGAGGGAGTGAGCAGTTCTTC.

V is TRBV5-8 and J is TRBJ2-5; D uncertain. The J call may be mistaken, given a closer DNA end match to TRBJ2-7. The germline V gene has CDR1 SGHTS and CDR2 YDEGEE. The CDR3 sequence is 13 residues long. The CDR3 DNA sequence: TGTGCCAGCACCAGGTCCCTAACCAACGAGCAGTACTTC. It codes for CASTRSLTNEQYF.

This chain links TRBV14 with TRBJ2-7; D might be TRBD1 or TRBD2, each matching 5 bases. Germline CDR1 and CDR2: SGHDN and FVKESK. The length of the CDR3 is 15 residues. Trimming cost V 1 base and J 2 bases, with 12 bases left between them. DNA of the CDR3: TGTGCCAGCAGCCAAGGTTTGGGACGGACCTACGAGCAGTACTTC. Its protein product is CASSQGLGRTYEQYF.

This chain uses TRBV15 with TRBJ2-1; TRBD2 might be the D (7 bases). Germline V lookup: CDR1 LNHNV, CDR2 YYDKDF (reference sequence). The V end lost 1 base, the J end lost 8 bases, and 15 bases lay between the germline ends. The CDR3 runs to 15 residues. As DNA, the CDR3 is TGTGCCACCAGCAGAGTGGGGGGGCCTGTGTATGAGCAGTTCTTC. Its translation: CATSRVGGPVYEQFF.

This sequence joins TRBV7-2 and TRBJ1-3, with 7 bases aligning to TRBD1. Germline values: CDR1 SGHTA, CDR2 FQGNSA. This CDR3 is 15 amino acids long. J gave up 0 bases and V 3 bases, and 2 bases lay outside the gene matches. The CDR3: CASSFTGDSGNTIYF. The CDR3 DNA sequence: TGTGCCAGCAGCTTCACAGGGGACTCTGGAAACACCATATATTTT.

V is TRBV30 and J is TRBJ1-1, with D possibly being TRBD1 (6 bases). The CDR3 consists of 13 residues. The germline V gene has CDR1 GTSNPN and CDR2 SVGIG (reference sequence). Trimming removed 2 bases at V and 1 base at J, with 8 bases between. The CDR3 DNA is TGTGCCTGGAGTCCGGACAGGAACACTGAAGCTTTCTTT. Translating gives CAWSPDRNTEAFF.

As for this clone: Relative to the germline gene, one junction end is altered; a read error may explain this. This chain links TRBV7-7 with TRBJ2-7; D possibly corresponds to TRBD1 (5 bases). The CDR3 spans 13 residues. The germline CDR1 and CDR2 sequences are SSHAT and FNYEAQ (reference sequence). CDR3 in amino acids: CASSFRQGYEQYF. As DNA, the CDR3 is TGTGCTAGCAGCTTTAGGCAGGGTTACGAGCAGTACTTC.

The chain employs TRBV5-4 and TRBJ2-7; D perhaps matches TRBD2 (6 bases). Trimming removed 4 bases from V and 5 bases from J, with 16 bases in between. CDR3 length: 14 residues. Germline assignment: CDR1 SGHNT and CDR2 YYREEE (reference sequence). For the CDR3, the DNA is TGTGCCAGCAGCCCCGGGCTAGCGTTGAACGAGCAGTACTTC. Residues: CASSPGLALNEQYF.

The chain couples TRBV6-5 to TRBJ2-7, with 7 bases fitting TRBD2. Germline V lookup: CDR1 MNHEY, CDR2 SVGAGI. The CDR3 runs 14 residues. The V and J ends lost 8 bases and 6 bases, in that order; junction bases with no gene match: 13. The CDR3 region is CASLGRGGRGEQYF. The CDR3 nucleotides are TGTGCCAGCCTCGGAAGGGGAGGGAGAGGCGAGCAGTACTTC.

The chain uses TRBV30 and TRBJ2-1; TRBD2 matches 11 bases. The germline CDR1 and CDR2 sequences are GTSNPN and SVGIG (reference sequence). This CDR3 spans 16 amino acids. After removal of 3 bases from V and 8 bases from J, the junction contained 12 bases not matched to a gene. The DNA for the CDR3 is TGTGCCTGGAGGCGGGGTAGCGGGAGGGCCACCGATGAGCAGTTCTTC. Its translation is CAWRRGSGRATDEQFF.

The chain has TRBV6-1 and TRBJ1-5; 7 positions match TRBD1. The CDR3 spans 14 residues. The germline V gene has CDR1 MNHNS and CDR2 SASEGT. Trimming took 8 bases from V and 7 from J; bases not matched to a gene: 11. CDR3 in DNA: TGTGCCAGCGGGACCCAGGGGGTAGGCCAGCCCCAGCATTTT. It yields the protein CASGTQGVGQPQHF.

The rearrangement joins TRBV7-8 to TRBJ1-4, with D uncertain. Germline V gene data show CDR1 as SGHVS and CDR2 as FQNEAQ. V was clipped by 1 base and J by 5 bases, with 8 bases between them. The CDR3 loop spans 14 amino acids. The chain's CDR3 is CASSLEQLNEKLFF. The CDR3 DNA follows: TGTGCCAGCAGCTTAGAACAGCTCAATGAAAAACTGTTTTTT.

V is TRBV30 and J is TRBJ2-7, with 11 nucleotides matching TRBD2. Unmatched junction bases numbered 7, after V lost 2 bases and J lost 7 bases. Germline CDR1 GTSNPN, CDR2 SVGIG (reference sequence). The CDR3 has 14 amino acids. CDR3 DNA sequence: TGTGCCTGGAGTTTAGCGGGAGGGCCGGGAGAGCAGTACTTC. As protein: CAWSLAGGPGEQYF.

The gene calls are TRBV28 and TRBJ1-5, with 7 bases that match TRBD1. Unmatched junction bases numbered 11, after V lost 11 bases and J lost 1 base. This CDR3 has 15 amino acids. Looked up from germline, CDR1 is MDHEN and CDR2 is SYDVKM. CDR3 protein: CAGNRGGESNQPQHF. CDR3 coding DNA: TGTGCCGGAAACAGGGGAGGTGAGAGCAATCAGCCCCAGCATTTT.